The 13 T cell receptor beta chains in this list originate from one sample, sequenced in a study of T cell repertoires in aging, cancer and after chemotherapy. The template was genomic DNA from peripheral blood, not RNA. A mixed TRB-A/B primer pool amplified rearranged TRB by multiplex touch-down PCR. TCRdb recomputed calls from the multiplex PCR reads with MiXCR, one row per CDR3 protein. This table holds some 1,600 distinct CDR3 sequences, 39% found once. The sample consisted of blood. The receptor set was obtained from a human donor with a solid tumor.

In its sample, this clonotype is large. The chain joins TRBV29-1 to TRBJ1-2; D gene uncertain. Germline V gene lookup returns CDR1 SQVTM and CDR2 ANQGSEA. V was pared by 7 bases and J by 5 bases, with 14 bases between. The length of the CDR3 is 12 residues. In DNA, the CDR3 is TGCAGCGGTGACGTCGGGGAATATGGCTACACCTTC. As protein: CSGDVGEYGYTF. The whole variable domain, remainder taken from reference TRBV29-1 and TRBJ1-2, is SAVISQKPSRDICQRGTSLTIQCQVDSQVTMMFWYRQQPGQSLTLIATANQGSEATYESGFVIDKFPISRPNLTFSTLTVSNMSPEDSSIYLCSGDVGEYGYTFGSGTRLTVV.

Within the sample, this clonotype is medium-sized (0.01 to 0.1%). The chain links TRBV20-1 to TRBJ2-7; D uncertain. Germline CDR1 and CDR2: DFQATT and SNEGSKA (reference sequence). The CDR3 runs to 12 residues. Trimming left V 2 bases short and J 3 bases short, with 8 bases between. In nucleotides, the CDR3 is TGCAGTGCTAGAAGTCAACACTACGAGCAGTACTTC. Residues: CSARSQHYEQYF.

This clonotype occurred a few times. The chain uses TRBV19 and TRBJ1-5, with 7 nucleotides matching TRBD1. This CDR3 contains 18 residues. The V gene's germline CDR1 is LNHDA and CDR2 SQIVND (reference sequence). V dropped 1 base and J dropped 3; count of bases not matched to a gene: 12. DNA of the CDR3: TGTGCCAGTAGTATAGGGAGGATAGGACAGGTTCACAATCAGCCCCAGCATTTT. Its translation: CASSIGRIGQVHNQPQHF.

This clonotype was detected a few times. CDR3 region: CSARDGQGAIPEAFF. CDR3 nucleotides: TGCAGTGCTAGAGACGGACAGGGGGCGATTCCTGAAGCTTTCTTT. The chain couples TRBV20-1 to TRBJ1-1, with 11 nucleotides matching TRBD1. From germline, CDR1 is DFQATT and CDR2 SNEGSKA (reference sequence). CDR3 size: 15 residues. With V trimmed by 0 bases and J by 6 bases, 6 bases remained unmatched.

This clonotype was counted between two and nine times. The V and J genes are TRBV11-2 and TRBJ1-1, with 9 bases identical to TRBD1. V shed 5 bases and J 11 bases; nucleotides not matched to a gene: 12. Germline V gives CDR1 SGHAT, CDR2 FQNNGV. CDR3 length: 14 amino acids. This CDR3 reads CASSPSTGGTVAFF. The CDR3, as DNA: TGTGCCAGCAGCCCCTCGACAGGGGGGACAGTGGCTTTCTTT.

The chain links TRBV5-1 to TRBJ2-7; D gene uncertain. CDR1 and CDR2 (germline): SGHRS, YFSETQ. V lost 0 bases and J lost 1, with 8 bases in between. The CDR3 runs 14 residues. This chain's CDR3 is CASSLVAPSYEQYF. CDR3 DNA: TGCGCCAGCAGCTTGGTCGCCCCATCCTACGAGCAGTACTTC.

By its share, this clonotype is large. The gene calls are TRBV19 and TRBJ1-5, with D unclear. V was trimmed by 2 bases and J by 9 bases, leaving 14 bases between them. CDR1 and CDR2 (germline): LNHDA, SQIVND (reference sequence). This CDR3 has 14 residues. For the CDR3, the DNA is TGTGCCAGTAGTATACTTGGAGGCCCAGGGCCCCAGCATTTT. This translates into CASSILGGPGPQHF.

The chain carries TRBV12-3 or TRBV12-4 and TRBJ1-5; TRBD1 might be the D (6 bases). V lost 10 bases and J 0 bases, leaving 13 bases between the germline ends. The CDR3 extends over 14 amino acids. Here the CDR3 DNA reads TGTGCCATCATTCGGGGGCATAGCAATCAGCCCCAGCATTTT. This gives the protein CAIIRGHSNQPQHF.

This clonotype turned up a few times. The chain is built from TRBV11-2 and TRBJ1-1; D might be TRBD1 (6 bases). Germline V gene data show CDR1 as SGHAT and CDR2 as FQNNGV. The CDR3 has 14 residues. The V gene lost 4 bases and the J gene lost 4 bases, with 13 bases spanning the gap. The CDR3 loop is CASSWEGVGTEAFF. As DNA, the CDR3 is TGTGCCAGCAGCTGGGAGGGGGTAGGCACTGAAGCTTTCTTT.

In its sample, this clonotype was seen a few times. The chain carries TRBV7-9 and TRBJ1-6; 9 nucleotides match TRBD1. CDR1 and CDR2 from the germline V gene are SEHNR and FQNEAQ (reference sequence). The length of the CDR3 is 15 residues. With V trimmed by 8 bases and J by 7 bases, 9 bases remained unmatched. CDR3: CASREQGATNSPLHF. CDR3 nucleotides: TGTGCCAGCCGGGAACAGGGGGCCACCAATTCACCCCTCCACTTT.

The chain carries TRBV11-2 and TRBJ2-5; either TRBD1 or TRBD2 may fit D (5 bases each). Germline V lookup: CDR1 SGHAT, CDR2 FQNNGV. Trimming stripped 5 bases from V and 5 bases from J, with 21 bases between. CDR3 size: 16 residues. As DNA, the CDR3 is TGTGCCAGCAGCCCGCGGAATGGGGTCGAGGGGGAGACCCAGTACTTC. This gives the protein CASSPRNGVEGETQYF.

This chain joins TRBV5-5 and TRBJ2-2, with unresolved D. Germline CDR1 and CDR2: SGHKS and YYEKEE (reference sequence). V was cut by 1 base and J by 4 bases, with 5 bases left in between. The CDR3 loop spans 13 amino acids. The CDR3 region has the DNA TGTGCCAGCAGCTTGTGGACCACCGGGGAGCTGTTTTTT. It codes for CASSLWTTGELFF.

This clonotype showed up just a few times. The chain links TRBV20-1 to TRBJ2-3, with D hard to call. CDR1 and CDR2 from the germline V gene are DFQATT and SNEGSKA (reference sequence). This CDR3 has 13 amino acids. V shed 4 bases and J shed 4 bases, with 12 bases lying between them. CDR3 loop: CSATPRNSDTQYF. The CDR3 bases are TGCAGTGCTACCCCGAGGAATTCAGATACGCAGTATTTT.